These 5 T cell receptor beta chains were sequenced from one sample in a study of cytomegalovirus exposure and HLA in healthy donors. PCR used 60 Vbeta primers and 13 Jbeta primers. Data came from immunoSEQ multiplex PCR; TCRdb stores just in-frame clones and leaves some out. The sample has 150,000 or so clones; 80% are singletons. Specimen: PBMCs. Source of these receptors: a man younger than 40 in good health and CMV-seronegative.

This sequence joins TRBV5-1 and TRBJ1-4, with 7 bases identical to TRBD1. CDR1 is SGHRS, CDR2 YFSETQ, per germline. J lost 7 bases, V lost 4 bases, and 13 bases had no gene match. The CDR3 is made up of 16 amino acids. The CDR3 here is CASSLGDREVGEKLFF. CDR3 DNA sequence: TGCGCCAGCAGCCTGGGCGACAGGGAAGTTGGTGAAAAACTGTTTTTT.

The rearrangement uses TRBV28 and TRBJ2-1, with a possible D match to TRBD2 (7 bases). Trimming left V 6 bases short and J 8 bases short, with 11 bases between. The CDR3 has 12 amino acids. The germline V gene has CDR1 MDHEN and CDR2 SYDVKM. The DNA for the CDR3 is TGTGCCAGCAGCCGGGGGGCCTATGAGCAGTTCTTC. Translating it yields CASSRGAYEQFF.

The V call is TRBV19, the J call TRBJ2-7; a possible D gene is TRBD1 (5 bases). CDR1 and CDR2 from the germline V gene are LNHDA and SQIVND (reference sequence). V lost 1 base and J 2 bases, leaving 9 bases between the germline ends. This CDR3 contains 14 residues. CDR3 loop: CASSIGQTPYEQYF. CDR3 nucleotides: TGTGCCAGTAGTATAGGACAGACACCCTACGAGCAGTACTTC.

J is TRBJ2-3 and V is TRBV5-4; 10 bases align to TRBD2. J lost 1 base, V lost 4 bases, and 0 bases had no gene match. Germline assignment: CDR1 SGHNT and CDR2 YYREEE (reference sequence). The CDR3 has 14 amino acids. In DNA form, the CDR3 reads TGTGCCAGCAGCCTAGCGGGGGGCACAGATACGCAGTATTTT. It yields the protein CASSLAGGTDTQYF.

V is TRBV2 and J is TRBJ2-1; 12 bases map to TRBD2. CDR1 SNHLY and CDR2 FYNNEI come from the germline V gene. This CDR3 has 15 residues. J was trimmed by 8 bases and V by 5 bases; bases with no gene match: 7. In DNA form, the CDR3 reads TGTGCCAGCAGTCCCGGACTAGCGGGGACCGATGAGCAGTTCTTC. Its protein product is CASSPGLAGTDEQFF.